The rows below give T cell receptor beta chains drawn from one sample of a study of control samples from healthy donors and cancer patients. The assay was immunoSEQ multiplex PCR, and TCRdb's table has in-frame clones only and misses some. The repertoire holds 85,000 to 100,000 clones, approximately 95% seen once, with 6.5% to 9.5% in the top ten. The sequenced material came from blood. All receptors derive from a man between 18 and 35 years old in good health. Both conserved end residues are trimmed from each CDR3.

j_call,v_call,cdr3_aa
TRBJ1-1,TRBV4-3,ASSPGTGNTEAF
TRBJ1-1,TRBV19,ASRDTAHTPEAF
TRBJ1-3,TRBV7-9,ASSSGRPISGNTIY
TRBJ1-1,TRBV9,ASSESPRGQPNTEAF
TRBJ1-2,TRBV5-1,ASSLRDSDGYT
TRBJ1-2,TRBV6-5,ASLSDYGYT
TRBJ1-1,TRBV19,ATADSMNTEAF
TRBJ1-6,TRBV19,ASNFGNSNSPLH
TRBJ2-7,TRBV6-6,ASSYRDRSYEQY
TRBJ1-1,TRBV30,AWMVSWGTEAF
TRBJ1-4,TRBV28,ASSSGPSREKLF
TRBJ2-2,TRBV5-1,ASSRDRANTGELF